This TCR beta chain is drawn from a study of T cell responses to AZD1222 COVID-19 vaccine (dated by TCRdb to about 2021). Some background on the complete study: Because spike-specific TCR depth and breadth did not differ between the two schedules, AZD1222 recipients who got a second dose at roughly 4 weeks were pooled with those who got a second dose at roughly 12 weeks. A total of 230 to 250 trial participants underwent TCR sequencing, of whom approximately 200 had received two doses of AZD1222 and about 25 had received two doses of the MenACWY control vaccine. Trial participants were enrolled into age subgroups of 18-55, 56-69 and 70-plus years, which contained roughly 150, 30 and 60 TCR-sequenced participants, respectively. Broad study findings and their caveats: Only a handful of AZD1222 recipients were SARS-CoV-2 seropositive at baseline, limiting conclusions about previously exposed vaccinees. Participants were mostly white British, with more females than males. The authors suggested clonal diversity may have been underestimated. CD4 TCRs associated with the vaccine covered the entire spike protein, and the dominant responses were in regions 160-218 and 743-854. Reportedly, almost half of the unique spike-specific TCRs recognized epitopes lying outside the regions that are mutated in the B.1.351 and B.1.1.7 variants. Because no day 14 peak-response samples were available, repertoires were characterized only after the peak T cell response. In the small 56-69-year group, the increase in depth fell short of significance, most likely because of low power. A significant rise in spike-specific TCR breadth and depth was observed after two AZD1222 doses relative to day 0 and relative to MenACWY recipients.

This clone turned up a few times. This receptor's antigen is unknown. No much larger clone is present one base from it, and per-base qualities are unavailable. The time point label, read with the paper, signifies: baseline before first vaccination. The vaccinee samples were drawn from two UK trials, COV001 and COV002, one of which was a single-blind randomized controlled phase 2/3 trial testing AZD1222 (ChAdOx1 nCoV-19) in healthy adults. Trial participant PBMC samples were collected at day 0 and day 28 after the second dose for TCRbeta chain sequencing. The CDR3 regions of human TCRbeta chains were subjected to immunosequencing. The study's processing was this. Repertoire TCRs were matched against a reference library of SARS-CoV-2-specific TCRs generated with the MIRA antigen-specificity platform. Breadth meant the fraction of unique TCRs that were SARS-CoV-2-associated, whereas depth meant the fraction of total T cells that were SARS-CoV-2-associated. Using the MIRA data, each spike-specific TCR was mapped to the spike region that the TCR reacts to and placed in a CD4 or CD8 class. Log10-transformed breadth and depth values were compared by one-way ANOVA with Sidak's multiple comparisons tests. TCRdb's version of the immuneACCESS table is confined to in-frame rearrangements and falls short of the full clone set. An unresolved V gene accounts for under half of the shortfall where checked; the remainder is of unknown origin. V, J and clone size reflect that table, while D and trimming were determined from the DNA. Recorded for this sample are about 150,000 clones; about nine tenths of them occurred a single time. The ten biggest clones cover 1.5% to 2% of the sample.

The sample here was peripheral blood, taken on day 0 of AZD1222 vaccination. This TCR was sampled from an adult in good health.

Here the CDR3 is given as CASSRGLAGNNEQFF. The nucleotides are TGTGCCAGTAGTAGAGGGCTAGCGGGTAACAATGAGCAGTTCTTC. The chain is made from TRBV19 and TRBJ2-1, and TRBD2 matches 8 of the central bases. CDR1 LNHDA and CDR2 SQIVND are derived from the germline V gene (reference sequence). The junction shows trimming of 4 bases on V and 5 bases on J, and the gene matches do not reach 7 bases of it. The CDR3 holds 15 amino acids from the cysteine to the phenylalanine. Left in the record is the CDR3 DNA by itself, 45 bases read in frame from the first base.